Sequencing of this T cell receptor (beta chain) was carried out in a study of CD8+ T cells in alopecia areata. Study-level results: Links between baseline CD8+ expansion and response need larger treated cohorts.

In its sample, this clone was seen a few times. The antigen remains undetermined. It was cDNA, reverse transcribed from extracted RNA, that served as the sequencing template. TCRdb's table, derived via immunoSEQ multiplex PCR, lists solely in-frame clones and lacks some. The table lists 160,000 or so clones, roughly 65% of them singletons. Treatment indicated: oral pan-JAK inhibitor, 5-10 mg twice daily. A FACSAria was used to sort CD4+ and CD8+ T cells. These cells came from PBMCs. The specimen was CD4+ T cells sorted from blood, collected at week 4, from a patient treated with tofacitinib. This sequence was found in a human donor with alopecia areata.

The CDR3 loop is CASSKLTHRQDTQYF. In DNA, the CDR3 is TGTGCCAGCAGCAAGCTTACGCACAGGCAAGATACGCAGTATTTT. V usage is TRBV11-2 and J usage is TRBJ2-3, with a tentative D call TRBD1 (5 bases). The ends were cut back, 5 bases at V and 5 bases at J, with 17 bases in the middle. Germline lookup yields CDR1 SGHAT and CDR2 FQNNGV. This CDR3 region has 15 residues.